The 8 T cell receptor beta chains listed next were all sequenced from one sample in a study of blood T cell repertoires in COVID-19. The table came from immunoSEQ multiplex PCR; TCRdb's copy has only in-frame clones and leaves some out. Among fewer than 130,000 clones, less than 85% were seen once, and the ten largest hold 20%. The source material was peripheral blood. These receptors all come from a man between 70 and 80 years old with active or convalescent COVID-19.

This rearrangement joins TRBV6-6 to TRBJ2-1, with 7 bases that match TRBD2. J lost 4 bases, V lost 10 bases, and 10 bases had no gene match. CDR1 and CDR2 from the germline V gene are MNHNY and SVGAGI (reference sequence). The CDR3 sequence is 14 residues long. CDR3 sequence (DNA): TGTGCCACCGAACTCCTAGCGGAGTACAATGAGCAGTTCTTC. Encoded protein: CATELLAEYNEQFF.

This clone occurred a few times. This rearrangement joins TRBV7-3 to TRBJ1-2; 7 bases agree with TRBD1. J gave up 2 bases and V 2 bases, and 8 bases lay outside the gene matches. CDR1 SGHTA and CDR2 FQGTGA come from the germline V gene. The CDR3 length is 16 residues. CDR3 in amino acids: CASSLSRTGKNYGYTF. Written as DNA, the CDR3 is TGTGCCAGCAGCTTATCCCGGACAGGTAAGAACTATGGCTACACCTTC.

The CDR3 region is CASSGTGDWEPQHF. The CDR3 region has the DNA TGTGCCAGCAGCGGGACAGGGGATTGGGAGCCCCAGCATTTT. The V call is TRBV5-5, the J call TRBJ1-5, with 10 bases lining up with TRBD1. Germline CDR1 SGHKS, CDR2 YYEKEE (reference sequence). This CDR3 contains 14 residues. The junction had 6 bases not matched to a gene; V was cut back by 4 bases and J by 8 bases.

Remarks on this clone: Additional DNA sequences in this sample encode the identical CDR3. The chain is built from TRBV19 and TRBJ1-1, with a possible D match to TRBD1 (5 bases). Germline V lookup: CDR1 LNHDA, CDR2 SQIVND (reference sequence). The CDR3 is made up of 14 amino acids. Trimming shortened V by 5 bases and J by 3 bases, and 13 bases separated the two germline ends. The CDR3 DNA follows: TGTGCCAGTAGTTCTCAGGGTCGGGACACTGAAGCTTTCTTT. Encoded protein: CASSSQGRDTEAFF.

V gene TRBV9 combines with J gene TRBJ2-3; 8 bases match TRBD2. CDR1 is SGDLS, CDR2 YYNGEE, per germline. This CDR3 has 17 residues. J gave up 0 bases and V 0 bases, and 6 bases lay outside the gene matches. CDR3 sequence (DNA): TGTGCCAGCAGCGTAGCCCCGTCGGGGGGGAGCACAGATACGCAGTATTTT. Its protein product is CASSVAPSGGSTDTQYF.

The chain uses TRBV7-3 and TRBJ2-2; TRBD1 matches at 9 bases. The CDR3 extends over 14 amino acids. CDR1 and CDR2 (germline): SGHTA, FQGTGA. V trimming: 6 bases; J trimming: 7 bases; junction bases outside the gene matches: 6. The chain's CDR3 is CASSSTGGVGELFF. CDR3 coding DNA: TGTGCCAGCAGTTCAACAGGGGGCGTCGGGGAGCTGTTTTTT.

The chain carries TRBV4-2 and TRBJ2-1, with 9 bases that match TRBD2. CDR1 is LGHNA, CDR2 YNFKEQ, per germline. The CDR3 spans 16 residues. Unmatched junction bases numbered 16, after V lost 2 bases and J lost 14 bases. The CDR3 here is CASSQSQTSGGGLEFF. In DNA, the CDR3 is TGTGCCAGCAGCCAAAGCCAGACTAGCGGTGGTGGGTTGGAGTTCTTC.

This clone has just a few counts. This rearrangement joins TRBV5-8 to TRBJ1-1; 9 bases map to TRBD1. Germline V gene sequence: CDR1 SGHTS, CDR2 YDEGEE. This CDR3 contains 14 residues. Unmatched junction bases numbered 4, after V lost 4 bases and J lost 3 bases. CDR3 DNA: TGTGCCAGCAGCACAGGGGGCTTTGACACTGAAGCTTTCTTT. It yields the protein CASSTGGFDTEAFF.